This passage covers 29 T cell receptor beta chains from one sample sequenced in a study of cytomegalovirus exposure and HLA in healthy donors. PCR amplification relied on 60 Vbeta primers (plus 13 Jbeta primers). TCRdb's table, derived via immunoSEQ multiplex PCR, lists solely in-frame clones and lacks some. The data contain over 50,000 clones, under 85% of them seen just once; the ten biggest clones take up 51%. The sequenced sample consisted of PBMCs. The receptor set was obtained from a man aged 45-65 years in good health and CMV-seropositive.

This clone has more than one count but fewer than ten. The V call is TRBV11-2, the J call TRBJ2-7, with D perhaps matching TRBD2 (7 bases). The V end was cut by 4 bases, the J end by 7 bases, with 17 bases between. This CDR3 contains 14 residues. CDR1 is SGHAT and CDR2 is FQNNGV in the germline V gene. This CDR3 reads CASSWGGRDREQYF. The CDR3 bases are TGTGCCAGCAGCTGGGGGGGCAGGGATCGTGAGCAGTACTTC.

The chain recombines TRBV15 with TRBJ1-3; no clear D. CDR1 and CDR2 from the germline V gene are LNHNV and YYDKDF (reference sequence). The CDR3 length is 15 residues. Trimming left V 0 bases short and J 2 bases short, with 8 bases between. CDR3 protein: CATSRDRFTGNTIYF. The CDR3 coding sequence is TGTGCCACCAGCAGAGACAGGTTCACTGGAAACACCATATATTTT.

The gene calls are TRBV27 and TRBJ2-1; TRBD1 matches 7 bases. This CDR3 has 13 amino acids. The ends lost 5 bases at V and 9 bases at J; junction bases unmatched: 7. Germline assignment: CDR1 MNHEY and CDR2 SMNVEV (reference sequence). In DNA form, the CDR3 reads TGTGCCAGCAGTCTTACGGGACAGACTGAGCAGTTCTTC. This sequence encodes CASSLTGQTEQFF.

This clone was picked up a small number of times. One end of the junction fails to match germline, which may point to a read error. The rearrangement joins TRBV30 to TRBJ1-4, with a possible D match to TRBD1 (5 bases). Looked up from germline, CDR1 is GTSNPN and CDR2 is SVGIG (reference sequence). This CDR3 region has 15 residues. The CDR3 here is CAWSVGWRGWGKTVF. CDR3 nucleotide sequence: TGTGCCTGGAGTGTGGGGTGGAGGGGCTGGGGAAAAACTGTTTTT.

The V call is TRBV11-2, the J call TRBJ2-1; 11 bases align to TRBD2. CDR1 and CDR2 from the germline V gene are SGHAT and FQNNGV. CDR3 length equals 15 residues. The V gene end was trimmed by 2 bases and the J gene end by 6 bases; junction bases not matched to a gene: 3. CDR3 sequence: CASSLLAGGSNEQFF. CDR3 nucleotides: TGTGCCAGCAGCTTACTAGCGGGGGGTAGCAATGAGCAGTTCTTC.

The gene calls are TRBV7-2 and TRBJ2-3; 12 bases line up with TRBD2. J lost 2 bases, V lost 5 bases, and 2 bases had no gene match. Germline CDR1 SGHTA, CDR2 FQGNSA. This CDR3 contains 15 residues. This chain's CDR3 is CASSRTSGNTDTQYF. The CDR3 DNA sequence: TGTGCCAGCAGCAGGACTAGCGGGAACACAGATACGCAGTATTTT.

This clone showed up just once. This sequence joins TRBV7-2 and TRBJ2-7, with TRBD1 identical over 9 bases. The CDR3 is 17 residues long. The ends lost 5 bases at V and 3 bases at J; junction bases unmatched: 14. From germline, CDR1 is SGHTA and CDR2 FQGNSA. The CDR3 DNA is TGTGCCAGCAGCCCCATCATTGCGGGACAGGGAATCTACGAGCAGTACTTC. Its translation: CASSPIIAGQGIYEQYF.

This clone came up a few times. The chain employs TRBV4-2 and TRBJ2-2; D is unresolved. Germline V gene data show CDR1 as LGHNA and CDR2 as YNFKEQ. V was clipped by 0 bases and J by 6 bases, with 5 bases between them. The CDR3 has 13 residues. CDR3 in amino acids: CASSQDPSGELFF. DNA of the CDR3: TGTGCCAGCAGCCAAGATCCGTCCGGGGAGCTGTTTTTT.

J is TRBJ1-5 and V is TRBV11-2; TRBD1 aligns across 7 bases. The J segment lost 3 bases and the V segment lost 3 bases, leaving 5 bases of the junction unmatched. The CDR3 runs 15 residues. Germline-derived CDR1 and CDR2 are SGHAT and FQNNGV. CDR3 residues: CASSLGQPINQPQHF. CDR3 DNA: TGTGCCAGCAGCTTGGGACAGCCTATCAATCAGCCCCAGCATTTT.

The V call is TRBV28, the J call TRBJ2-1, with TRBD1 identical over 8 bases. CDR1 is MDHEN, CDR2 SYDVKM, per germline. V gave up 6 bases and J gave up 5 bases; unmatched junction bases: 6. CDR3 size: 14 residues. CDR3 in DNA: TGTGCCAGCAGGATACAGGGGGTGAACAATGAGCAGTTCTTC. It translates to CASRIQGVNNEQFF.

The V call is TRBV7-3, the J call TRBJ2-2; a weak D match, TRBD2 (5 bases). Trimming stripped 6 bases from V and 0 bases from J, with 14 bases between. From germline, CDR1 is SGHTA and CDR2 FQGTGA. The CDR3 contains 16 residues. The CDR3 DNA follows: TGTGCCAGCAGACTAGGGCAGGTTACGAACACCGGGGAGCTGTTTTTT. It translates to CASRLGQVTNTGELFF.

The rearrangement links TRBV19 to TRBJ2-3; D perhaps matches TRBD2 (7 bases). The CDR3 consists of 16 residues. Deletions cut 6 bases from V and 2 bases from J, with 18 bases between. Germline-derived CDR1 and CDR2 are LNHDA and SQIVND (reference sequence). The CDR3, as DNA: TGTGCCAGTAGGACTCACGGGGGGCCTGACACAGATACGCAGTATTTT. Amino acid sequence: CASRTHGGPDTDTQYF.

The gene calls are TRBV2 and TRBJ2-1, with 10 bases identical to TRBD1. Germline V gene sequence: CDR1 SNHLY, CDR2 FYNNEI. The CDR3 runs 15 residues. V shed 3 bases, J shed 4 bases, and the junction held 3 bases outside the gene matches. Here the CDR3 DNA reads TGTGCCAGCAGTGACCCGGACAGGGGGTACAATGAGCAGTTCTTC. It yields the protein CASSDPDRGYNEQFF.

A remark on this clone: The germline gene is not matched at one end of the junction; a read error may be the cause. CDR3 nucleotide sequence: TGTGCCAGCAGTTACGGGACAGGGATCTATGGCTACTCCTTC. Its translation is CASSYGTGIYGYSF. The chain carries TRBV6-5 and TRBJ1-2, with 9 bases identical to TRBD1. The CDR3 is 14 amino acids. Per the germline V gene, CDR1 is MNHEY and CDR2 is SVGAGI.

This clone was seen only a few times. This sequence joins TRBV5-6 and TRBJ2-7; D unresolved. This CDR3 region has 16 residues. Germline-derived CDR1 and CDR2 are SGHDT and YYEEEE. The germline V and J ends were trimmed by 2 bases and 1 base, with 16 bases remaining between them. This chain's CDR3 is CASSLSSGGPSYEQYF. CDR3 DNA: TGTGCCAGCAGCTTATCCTCTGGCGGTCCATCCTACGAGCAGTACTTC.

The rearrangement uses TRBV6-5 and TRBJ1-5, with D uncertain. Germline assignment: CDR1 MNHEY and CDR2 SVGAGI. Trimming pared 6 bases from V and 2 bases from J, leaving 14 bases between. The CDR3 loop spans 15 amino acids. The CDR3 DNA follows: TGTGCCAGCAGCCGCGGAGATTCGGGCAATCAGCCCCAGCATTTT. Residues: CASSRGDSGNQPQHF.

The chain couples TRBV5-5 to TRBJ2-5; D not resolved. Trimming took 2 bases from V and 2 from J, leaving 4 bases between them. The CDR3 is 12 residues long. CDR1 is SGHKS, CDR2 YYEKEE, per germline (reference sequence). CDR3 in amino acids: CASSLQQETQYF. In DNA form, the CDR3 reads TGTGCCAGCAGCTTACAGCAAGAGACCCAGTACTTC. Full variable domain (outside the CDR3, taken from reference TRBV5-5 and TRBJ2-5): DAGVTQSPTHLIKTRGQQVTLRCSPISGHKSVSWYQQVLGQGPQFIFQYYEKEERGRGNFPDRFSARQFPNYSSELNVNALLLGDSALYLCASSLQQETQYFGPGTRLLVL.

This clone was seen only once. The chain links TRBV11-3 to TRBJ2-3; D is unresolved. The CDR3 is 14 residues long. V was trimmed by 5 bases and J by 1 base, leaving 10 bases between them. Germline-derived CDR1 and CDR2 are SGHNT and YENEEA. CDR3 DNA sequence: TGTGCCAGCAGCCATAAACACGGCACAGATACGCAGTATTTT. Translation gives CASSHKHGTDTQYF.

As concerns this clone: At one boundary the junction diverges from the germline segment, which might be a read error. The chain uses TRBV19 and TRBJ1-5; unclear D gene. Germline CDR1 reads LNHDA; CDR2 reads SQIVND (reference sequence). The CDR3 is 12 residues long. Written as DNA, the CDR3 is TGTGCCACCAGGAAAGGCAATCAGCCCCAGAATTTT. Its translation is CATRKGNQPQNF.

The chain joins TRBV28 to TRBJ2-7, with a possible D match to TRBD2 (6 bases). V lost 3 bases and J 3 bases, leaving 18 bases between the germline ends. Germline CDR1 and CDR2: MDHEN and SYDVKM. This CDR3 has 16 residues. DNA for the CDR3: TGTGCCAGCAGTTTCCCCATCGCGGGACTCAGCTACGAGCAGTACTTC. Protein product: CASSFPIAGLSYEQYF.

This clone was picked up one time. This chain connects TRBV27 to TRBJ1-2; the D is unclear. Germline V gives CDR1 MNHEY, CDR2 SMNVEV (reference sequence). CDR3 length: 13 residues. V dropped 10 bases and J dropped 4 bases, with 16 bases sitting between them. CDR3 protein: CATSPFTSYGYTF. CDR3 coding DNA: TGTGCCACCTCCCCCTTCACCAGCTATGGCTACACCTTC.

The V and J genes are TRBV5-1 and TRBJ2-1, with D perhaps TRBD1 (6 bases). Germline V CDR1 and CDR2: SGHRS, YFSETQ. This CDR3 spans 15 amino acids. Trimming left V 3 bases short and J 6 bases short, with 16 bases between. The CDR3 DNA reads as TGCGCCAGCAGCTGGGGACATGGGGCGGTCAATGAGCAGTTCTTC. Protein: CASSWGHGAVNEQFF.

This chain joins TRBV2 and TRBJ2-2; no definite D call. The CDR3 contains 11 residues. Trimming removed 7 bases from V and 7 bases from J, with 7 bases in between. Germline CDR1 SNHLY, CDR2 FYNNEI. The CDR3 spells CASKRDGELFF. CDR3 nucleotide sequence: TGTGCCAGCAAGAGAGACGGGGAGCTGTTTTTT. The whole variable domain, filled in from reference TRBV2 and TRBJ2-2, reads EPEVTQTPSHQVTQMGQEVILRCVPISNHLYFYWYRQILGQKVEFLVSFYNNEISEKSEIFDDQFSVERPDGSNFTLKIRSTKLEDSAMYFCASKRDGELFFGEGSRLTVL.

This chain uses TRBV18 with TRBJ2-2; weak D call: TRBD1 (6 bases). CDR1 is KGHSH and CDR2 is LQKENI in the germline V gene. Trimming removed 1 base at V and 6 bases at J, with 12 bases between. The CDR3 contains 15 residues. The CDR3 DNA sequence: TGTGCCAGCTCACCACGGGGGCTAGTGTCCGGGGAGCTGTTTTTT. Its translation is CASSPRGLVSGELFF.

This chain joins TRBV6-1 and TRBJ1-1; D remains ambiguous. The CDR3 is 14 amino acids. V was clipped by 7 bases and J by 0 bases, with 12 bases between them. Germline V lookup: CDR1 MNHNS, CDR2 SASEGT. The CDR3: CASTLGRMNTEAFF. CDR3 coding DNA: TGTGCCAGCACTCTTGGGAGGATGAACACTGAAGCTTTCTTT.

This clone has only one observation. In DNA form, the CDR3 reads TGTGCCAGCAGCTTATCGGGACTAGCGGGAGGGCCCTCTAACGATGAGCAGTTCTTC. Amino acids: CASSLSGLAGGPSNDEQFF. This chain links TRBV7-9 with TRBJ2-1, with 16 bases identical to TRBD2. The CDR3 contains 19 residues. Germline lookup yields CDR1 SEHNR and CDR2 FQNEAQ (reference sequence). V lost 2 bases and J lost 8; bases outside the gene matches: 12. Using reference TRBV7-9 and TRBJ2-1 for the parts outside the CDR3, the full variable domain is DTGVSQNPRHKITKRGQNVTFRCDPISEHNRLYWYRQTLGQGPEFLTYFQNEAQLEKSRLLSDRFSAERPKGSFSTLEIQRTEQGDSAMYLCASSLSGLAGGPSNDEQFFGPGTRLTVL.

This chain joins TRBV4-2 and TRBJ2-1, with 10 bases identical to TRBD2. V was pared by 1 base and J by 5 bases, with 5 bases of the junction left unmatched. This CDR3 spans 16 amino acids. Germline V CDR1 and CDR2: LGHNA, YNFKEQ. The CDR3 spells CASSQGATSGDNEQFF. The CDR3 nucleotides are TGTGCCAGCAGCCAAGGGGCTACTAGCGGGGACAATGAGCAGTTCTTC.

CDR3 nucleotides: TGCGCCAGCAGCCAATATCTAGCGGGTACAGATACGCAGTATTTT. This gives the protein CASSQYLAGTDTQYF. The rearrangement joins TRBV4-1 to TRBJ2-3, with 8 positions matching TRBD2. The germline gives CDR1 MGHRA, CDR2 YSYEKL. This CDR3 contains 15 residues. Losses at the gene ends were 2 bases for V and 3 bases for J; bases not matched to a gene: 4.

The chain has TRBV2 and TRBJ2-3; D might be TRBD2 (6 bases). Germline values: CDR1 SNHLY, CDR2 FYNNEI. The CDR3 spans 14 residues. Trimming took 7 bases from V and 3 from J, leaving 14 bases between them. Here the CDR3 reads CASNQLAGTDTQYF. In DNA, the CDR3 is TGTGCCAGCAACCAACTAGCTGGTACAGATACGCAGTATTTT.